A selection of T cell receptor beta chains follows, all from one sample in a study of T cells of healthy individuals. MiXCR, run by TCRdb on the 5' RACE reads, gives a single entry per CDR3 protein. Among around 63,000 distinct CDR3 sequences listed, around 15% were seen once. Receptors were obtained from a human donor in good health. The CDR3 runs from the conserved cysteine through the conserved F or W. The D gene is left open where the match is weak. Clone size is shown for a subset of rows, as once, few, many or a class of expanded clone.

j_call | d_call | v_call | clone_size | cdr3_aa | cdr3_nt
TRBJ1-6 | NA | TRBV6-2/TRBV6-3 | NA | CASSYRTTGVASPLHF | TGTGCCAGCAGTTACCGAACGACAGGAGTCGCCTCACCCCTCCACTTT
TRBJ1-4 | NA | TRBV12-5 | many | CASGLGRSASNEKLFF | TGTGCTAGTGGGTTGGGCCGGAGCGCGTCTAATGAAAAACTGTTTTTT
TRBJ2-5 | NA | TRBV12-3/TRBV12-4 | NA | CASSLGAQETQYF | TGTGCCAGCAGTTTAGGAGCCCAAGAGACCCAGTACTTC
TRBJ1-2 | NA | TRBV4-2 | many | CASSLPGKEKEGYTF | TGTGCCAGCAGCCTACCGGGAAAAGAGAAGGAAGGCTACACCTTC
TRBJ2-1 | NA | TRBV28 | NA | CASSLSLNEQFF | TGTGCCAGCAGTCTCAGCCTTAATGAGCAGTTCTTC
TRBJ2-1 | TRBD2 | TRBV4-1 | many | CASSQGGSGSGEFF | TGCGCCAGCAGCCAAGGGGGTAGCGGGAGCGGGGAGTTCTTC
TRBJ2-7 | NA | TRBV2 | few | CASREGLRGGINEQYF | TGTGCCAGCAGGGAGGGGTTGAGGGGGGGCATCAACGAGCAGTACTTC
TRBJ1-2 | NA | TRBV6-6 | NA | CASSLQQGGYGYNF | TGTGCCAGCAGCCTGCAACAGGGAGGATATGGCTACAACTTC
TRBJ2-3 | NA | TRBV4-1 | few | CASSQEVQGADTQYF | TGCGCCAGCAGCCAAGAAGTGCAGGGTGCAGATACGCAGTATTTT
TRBJ2-1 | NA | TRBV28 | NA | CASSYTDNEQFF | TGTGCCAGCAGTTACACCGACAATGAGCAGTTCTTC
TRBJ2-5 | NA | TRBV18 | many | CASSLRGSTGGIVTQYF | TGTGCCAGCTCACTCCGGGGGTCCACTGGGGGTATCGTGACCCAGTACTTC
TRBJ2-3 | TRBD2 | TRBV20-1 | NA | CSASLAGDLTDTQYF | TGCAGTGCTTCACTAGCGGGAGATCTAACAGATACGCAGTATTTT
TRBJ2-5 | TRBD2 | TRBV20-1 | many | CSARVPAGVPPQETQYF | TGCAGTGCTAGAGTACCAGCGGGAGTGCCCCCTCAAGAGACCCAGTACTTC
TRBJ2-1 | TRBD2 | TRBV6-4 | many | CASSVGGTRFNEQFF | TGTGCCAGCAGTGTAGGCGGGACTAGGTTCAATGAGCAGTTCTTC
TRBJ2-3 | NA | TRBV6-5 | many | CASSSLGPTDTQYF | TGTGCCAGCAGTTCACTAGGGCCCACAGATACGCAGTATTTT
TRBJ2-3 | NA | TRBV20-1 | many | CSAPRTGTLTDTQYF | TGCAGTGCTCCAAGAACAGGGACTCTCACAGATACGCAGTATTTT
TRBJ2-4 | TRBD1 | TRBV20-1 | NA | CSARGQGGAKNIQYF | TGCAGTGCTAGAGGACAGGGGGGCGCCAAAAACATTCAGTACTTC
TRBJ2-6 | NA | TRBV7-2 | few | CASSLGPSGANVLTF | TGTGCCAGCAGCTTAGGGCCCTCTGGGGCCAACGTCCTGACTTTC
TRBJ2-1 | TRBD1 | TRBV11-1 | many | CASSFNGGQGGDEQFF | TGTGCCAGCAGCTTTAATGGGGGACAGGGGGGCGATGAGCAGTTCTTC
TRBJ1-2 | NA | TRBV11-2 | many | CASSQARGPRRIGYTF | TGTGCCAGCAGCCAGGCCAGGGGCCCGCGGCGTATTGGCTACACCTTC
TRBJ2-1 | NA | TRBV5-1 | many | CASSLRGDEQFF | TGCGCCAGCAGCTTAAGGGGAGATGAGCAGTTCTTC
TRBJ2-7 | TRBD1 | TRBV20-1 | few | CSASAGGKYEQYF | TGCAGTGCTAGCGCAGGGGGCAAGTACGAGCAGTACTTC
TRBJ2-3 | TRBD1 | TRBV24-1 | many | CATSPTDRARTDTQYF | TGTGCCACCAGCCCAACCGACAGGGCGCGCACAGATACGCAGTATTTT
TRBJ1-1 | NA | TRBV4-1 | many | CASSQEPGQLTEAFF | TGCGCCAGCAGCCAAGAACCCGGACAGCTCACTGAAGCTTTCTTT
TRBJ2-5 | NA | TRBV7-9 | few | CASSLTTVVETQYF | TGTGCCAGCAGCCTAACGACGGTCGTCGAGACCCAGTACTTC
TRBJ2-7 | NA | TRBV15 | few | CATSFGASYEQYF | TGTGCCACCAGCTTTGGGGCGTCCTACGAGCAGTACTTC
TRBJ2-4 | NA | TRBV2 | NA | CASSPPAAKNIQYF | TGTGCCAGCAGTCCTCCAGCGGCCAAAAACATTCAGTACTTC
TRBJ2-7 | NA | TRBV7-2 | NA | CASSLAPVSYEQYF | TGTGCCAGCAGCCTAGCACCGGTTTCCTACGAGCAGTACTTC
TRBJ2-1 | TRBD2 | TRBV7-2 | many | CASSSSGRYEQFF | TGTGCCAGCAGTTCTAGCGGGAGATATGAGCAGTTCTTC
TRBJ1-5 | NA | TRBV11-2 | NA | CASSLGSGFLQPQHF | TGTGCCAGCAGCTTAGGGTCTGGATTTCTGCAGCCCCAGCATTTT
TRBJ2-3 | TRBD2 | TRBV20-1 | NA | CSARVSGSTDTQYF | TGCAGTGCTAGAGTTAGCGGGAGCACAGATACGCAGTATTTT
TRBJ2-5 | TRBD2 | TRBV10-3 | NA | CAISPGLAGDSQYF | TGTGCCATCAGCCCGGGACTAGCGGGAGATTCCCAGTACTTC
TRBJ2-3 | TRBD1 | TRBV6-6 | many | CATGQGWADTQYF | TGTGCCACCGGACAGGGATGGGCAGATACGCAGTATTTT
TRBJ2-3 | NA | TRBV6-5 | many | CASSFKWPDTQYF | TGTGCCAGCAGCTTCAAATGGCCAGATACGCAGTATTTT
TRBJ2-5 | NA | TRBV5-1 | NA | CASSLNGGQETQYF | TGCGCCAGCAGCTTAAACGGGGGTCAAGAGACCCAGTACTTC
TRBJ1-3 | TRBD1 | TRBV28 | many | CASSLRQGTIYF | TGTGCCAGCAGTCTTCGACAGGGGACCATATATTTT
TRBJ2-7 | TRBD2 | TRBV7-1 | NA | CASSLTGLSFYEQYF | TGTGCCAGCAGCCTTACGGGACTATCCTTCTACGAGCAGTACTTC
TRBJ2-3 | TRBD2 | TRBV10-2 | NA | CASTGGGTDTQYF | TGCGCCAGCACCGGGGGAGGGACAGATACGCAGTATTTT
TRBJ1-1 | TRBD1 | TRBV6-6 | few | CASSPTDRGNTEAFF | TGTGCCAGCAGCCCGACGGACAGGGGGAACACTGAAGCTTTCTTT
TRBJ2-7 | NA | TRBV25-1 | many | CASSEYFDSYEQYF | TGTGCCAGCAGTGAATATTTTGACAGCTACGAGCAGTACTTC
TRBJ2-7 | NA | TRBV6-2/TRBV6-3 | NA | CASSYTGAYEQYF | TGTGCCAGCAGTTACACAGGCGCCTACGAGCAGTACTTC
TRBJ1-6 | NA | TRBV4-1 | many | CASSQGERGSYNSPLHF | TGCGCCAGCAGCCAAGGGGAGCGGGGTTCCTATAATTCACCCCTCCACTTT
TRBJ1-5 | NA | TRBV10-2 | many | CASSVGGSNQPQHF | TGCGCCAGCAGTGTTGGCGGTAGCAATCAGCCCCAGCATTTT
TRBJ2-3 | NA | TRBV6-1 | NA | CASSNRRDTQYF | TGTGCCAGCAGTAACCGGAGGGATACGCAGTATTTT
TRBJ2-1 | NA | TRBV7-6 | NA | CASSLGPGTLNNEQFF | TGTGCCAGCAGCCTCGGTCCCGGGACACTTAACAATGAGCAGTTCTTC
TRBJ1-6 | NA | TRBV5-1 | many | CASSLEASAGSPLHF | TGCGCCAGCAGCTTGGAGGCTTCCGCGGGTTCACCCCTCCACTTT
TRBJ2-1 | TRBD2 | TRBV11-3 | many | CASSSRLAGEHEQFF | TGTGCCAGCAGCTCCAGACTAGCGGGAGAGCATGAGCAGTTCTTC
TRBJ2-1 | TRBD2 | TRBV28 | NA | CASTLAAIYNEQFF | TGTGCCAGCACCCTAGCGGCGATCTACAATGAGCAGTTCTTC
TRBJ2-3 | NA | TRBV4-2 | many | CASRAGATDTQYF | TGTGCCAGCCGTGCGGGGGCCACAGATACGCAGTATTTT
TRBJ2-7 | NA | TRBV6-2/TRBV6-3 | few | CASSYSGPGYEQYF | TGTGCCAGCAGTTACTCAGGACCAGGATACGAGCAGTACTTC